This T cell receptor beta chain was sequenced during a study of blood T cell repertoires in COVID-19. Study-level information: T cells, B-cell-depleted T cells, or PBMCs supplied cDNA or gDNA.

Authors' processing steps: Amplification from reference gene primers served as the basis for estimated nucleated cell counts. TCRdb keeps only in-frame clones here, not all; method: immunoSEQ multiplex PCR. V, J and clone size reflect that table, while D and trimming were determined from the DNA. In the table there are around 190,000 clones, roughly 85% of which are singletons. The CDR3 length is 16 residues. Germline lookup yields CDR1 SGHTA and CDR2 FQGNSA. Trimming pared 4 bases from V and 0 bases from J, leaving 10 bases between. Material for sequencing was peripheral blood. The sequence derives from a woman aged 60-70 years with acute or convalescent COVID-19. The gene calls are TRBV7-2 and TRBJ1-6, with a weak D call TRBD1 (6 bases). The CDR3 reads CASSSDSSSYNSPLHF. DNA for the CDR3: TGTGCCAGCAGCTCGGACAGCAGCTCCTATAATTCACCCCTCCACTTT.